This T cell receptor (beta chain) was sequenced in a study of blood T cell repertoires in COVID-19. Assay used: immunoSEQ multiplex PCR; TCRdb lists only in-frame clones, some missing. Among roughly 290,000 clones, approximately 85% were seen once, and the ten largest hold 0.87%. The trim removed 6 bases at V and 4 bases at J, leaving 5 bases unmatched. Germline-derived CDR1 and CDR2 are SNHLY and FYNNEI. The CDR3 runs to 15 residues. Sequencing was carried out using peripheral blood. The clonotype was recovered from a human donor with COVID-19, enrolled during active disease. The donor label of this sample is uncertain. The chain has TRBV2 and TRBJ2-1, with 11 nucleotides matching TRBD2. DNA of the CDR3: TGTGCCAGCAGCCAGGGACTAGCGGCTTACAATGAGCAGTTCTTC. Its protein is CASSQGLAAYNEQFF. The entire variable domain, with the rest obtained from reference TRBV2 and TRBJ2-1, is as follows: EPEVTQTPSHQVTQMGQEVILRCVPISNHLYFYWYRQILGQKVEFLVSFYNNEISEKSEIFDDQFSVERPDGSNFTLKIRSTKLEDSAMYFCASSQGLAAYNEQFFGPGTRLTVL.